This T cell receptor (beta chain) emerged from a study of CXCR3-negative and CXCR3-positive naive CD8 T cells. The study, taken as a whole, reports: TRB CDR3 properties served as the basis for inferring TCR strength, and surface CD5 was comparable between naive subsets. CXCR3-expressing naive cells carried TRB CDR3s more hydrophobic than those of CXCR3-negative naive cells.

Per the germline V gene, CDR1 is LGHDT and CDR2 is YNNKEL (reference sequence). There are 15 residues in the CDR3. Researchers prepared the TRB cDNA libraries using 5' RACE with UMI labels. From its re-call of the 5' RACE reads, TCRdb lists each CDR3 protein once, without DNA. This sample's clone table lists approximately 130,000 distinct CDR3 sequences. A remark on this clonotype: Its target is not known.

This clonotype was obtained from a human donor in good health. Some clones in this sample may be carry-over from other donors' samples. V is TRBV3-1 and J is TRBJ1-1. Sequenced: naive CXCR3+ CD8+ T cells from blood. Subset meaning: CD45RO-CCR7+CD27+CD95- naive CD8+ T cells expressing CXCR3 (TNR3+). The CDR3 here is CASSQADPASTEAFF.